One sample yielded the 4 T cell receptor beta chains listed below, sequenced in a study of blood T cell repertoires in COVID-19. The method was immunoSEQ multiplex PCR; TCRdb's version includes in-frame clones alone and lacks a portion of them. The data hold around 130,000 clones, with 80% to 90% observed a single time. The sequenced sample consisted of peripheral blood. The receptors shown here come from a human donor in a cohort sampled during active COVID-19.

This chain joins TRBV28 and TRBJ2-5; TRBD2 aligns across 13 bases. Germline assignment: CDR1 MDHEN and CDR2 SYDVKM. V gave up 6 bases and J gave up 1 base; unmatched junction bases: 2. This CDR3 comprises 15 residues. In nucleotides, the CDR3 is TGTGCCAGCAGAAGACTAGCGGGGGGCCAAGAGACCCAGTACTTC. Protein: CASRRLAGGQETQYF.

J is TRBJ2-7 and V is TRBV7-2, with D unclear. This CDR3 has 15 amino acids. Germline-derived CDR1 and CDR2 are SGHTA and FQGNSA. Between the trimmed V and J ends, which lost 1 base and 0 bases, there was a span of 10 bases. CDR3 amino acids: CASSLGAAFSYEQYF. Written as DNA, the CDR3 is TGTGCCAGCAGCTTAGGGGCAGCCTTCTCCTACGAGCAGTACTTC.

CDR3 in amino acids: CASGSQETQYF. CDR3 nucleotide sequence: TGTGCCAGCGGCTCCCAAGAGACCCAGTACTTC. The chain carries TRBV12-3 or TRBV12-4 and TRBJ2-5; D remains unclear. The length of the CDR3 is 11 residues. V lost 8 bases, J lost 1 base, and 5 bases lay in between.

This clone was observed once. The chain has TRBV6-5 and TRBJ1-1, with TRBD1 matching 10 bases. This CDR3 region has 14 residues. V lost 6 bases, J lost 4 bases, and 5 bases stayed unmatched. Germline CDR1 is MNHEY and CDR2 is SVGAGI. The CDR3 DNA reads as TGTGCCAGCAGCCGACAGGGGGCGAGCACTGAAGCTTTCTTT. Its translation is CASSRQGASTEAFF.